This TCR beta chain is from a study of blood T cell repertoires in COVID-19 (dated by TCRdb to the early 2020s). Background for the entire study: Collaborator samples came from the United States, Italy and Spain and covered acute and convalescent phases of COVID-19. The samples were drawn from two sources: the first 160 participants of the ongoing ImmuneRACE study, and over 1,000 subjects contributed by 6 global collaborators. The material from the prospective study consisted of cDNA or gDNA derived from T cells, B-cell-depleted T cells, or PBMCs. HLA class I and class II types, where available, came from metadata supplied by the sample provider rather than from assay-based typing. Subjects who had been exposed to COVID-19, were actively infected with it, or had recovered from it provided the deeply sampled blood TCRbeta repertoires that made up the dataset. The sample metadata nearly always contained a de-identified subject ID, COVID-19 status, age in years and sex. A freely available public database, intended as a resource for researchers studying the immune response to SARS-CoV-2, is where the repertoires were released.

V has 2 bases trimmed and J has 7 bases trimmed; junction bases matching no gene number 7. CDR1 and CDR2 are read off the germline V gene as MNHEY and SVGAGI. Inclusive of the bounding cysteine and phenylalanine, the CDR3 is 16 residues long. The DNA shown is the 48-base CDR3, in frame from base 1. Beyond this particular receptor, the publication reports: Clinical and demographic metadata were provided uncurated, with the amount varying by source and participant.

Worth noting for this clone: There is no known antigen for this receptor. No clone much larger than this one lies a single base away; base qualities are absent.

TCRbeta CDR3 regions were amplified from genomic DNA using the immunoSEQ Assay, a bias-controlled multiplex PCR. The published analysis was carried out like this. The number of nucleated cells in each sample was estimated from the amplification of reference gene primers within the assay. To quantify the absolute abundance of each unique TCRbeta CDR3 rearrangement, sequence reads were collapsed and filtered. For each sample, productive Simpson clonality was calculated as the square root of Simpson's diversity index over productive rearrangements. As stored in TCRdb, this immuneACCESS dataset retains in-frame rearrangements with V and J assigned. A fraction of the clones does not appear; measured against another copy, unresolved V genes explain less than half of the discrepancy, and the remainder lacks a known reason. V, J and clone size were drawn from that table, and D and trimming were deduced from the DNA. In all, the sample holds some 68,000 clones, and 70% to 90% of those were seen once. The top ten hold roughly 3.6% of the sample.

At one collaborating source in Seattle, patients were enrolled during active infection and were followed longitudinally through the course of disease. The collaborating institutions used their own protocols to collect whole blood in K2EDTA tubes. Collaborator samples were shipped for TCRbeta analysis as frozen whole blood, isolated PBMCs, or DNA extracted from either sample type. The rearranged segments are TRBV6-5 and TRBJ2-5, with TRBD2 identical over 13 junction bases. Sample: peripheral blood. The clonotype was recovered from a woman between 45 and 60 years old with COVID-19, enrolled during active disease. The CDR3 protein is CASSYLTSGRLRTQYF. The nucleotide sequence reads as follows: TGTGCCAGCAGTTACCTGACTAGCGGGAGGTTGCGGACCCAGTACTTC.